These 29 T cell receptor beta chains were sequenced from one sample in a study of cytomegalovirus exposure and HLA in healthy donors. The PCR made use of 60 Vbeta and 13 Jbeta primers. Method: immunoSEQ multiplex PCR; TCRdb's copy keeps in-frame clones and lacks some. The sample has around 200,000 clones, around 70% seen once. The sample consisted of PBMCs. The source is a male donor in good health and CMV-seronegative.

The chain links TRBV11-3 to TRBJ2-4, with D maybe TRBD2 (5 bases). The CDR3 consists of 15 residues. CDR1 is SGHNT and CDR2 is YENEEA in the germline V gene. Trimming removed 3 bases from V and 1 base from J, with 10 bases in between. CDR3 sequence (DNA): TGTGCCAGCAGCTTGAAACTAGGGGCCAAAAACATTCAGTACTTC. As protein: CASSLKLGAKNIQYF.

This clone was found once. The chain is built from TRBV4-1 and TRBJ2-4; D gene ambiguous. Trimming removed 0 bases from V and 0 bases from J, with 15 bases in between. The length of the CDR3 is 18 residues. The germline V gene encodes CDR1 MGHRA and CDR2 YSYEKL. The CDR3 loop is CASSQDLPSSLAKNIQYF. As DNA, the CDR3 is TGCGCCAGCAGCCAAGATCTTCCGTCCAGTCTAGCCAAAAACATTCAGTACTTC.

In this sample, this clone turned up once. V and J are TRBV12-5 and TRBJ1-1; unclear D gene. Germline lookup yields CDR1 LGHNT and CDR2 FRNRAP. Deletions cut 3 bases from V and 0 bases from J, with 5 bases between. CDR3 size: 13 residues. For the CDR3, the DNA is TGTGCTAGTGGTTTTGAGGTGAACACTGAAGCTTTCTTT. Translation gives CASGFEVNTEAFF. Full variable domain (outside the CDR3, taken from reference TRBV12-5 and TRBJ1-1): DARVTQTPRHKVTEMGQEVTMRCQPILGHNTVFWYRQTMMQGLELLAYFRNRAPLDDSGMPKDRFSAEMPDATLATLKIQPSEPRDSAVYFCASGFEVNTEAFFGQGTRLTVV.

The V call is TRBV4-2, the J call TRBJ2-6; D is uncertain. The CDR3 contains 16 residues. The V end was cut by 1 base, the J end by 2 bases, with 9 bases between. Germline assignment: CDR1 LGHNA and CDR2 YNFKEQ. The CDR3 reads CASSQATFPGANVLTF. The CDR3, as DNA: TGTGCCAGCAGCCAAGCCACATTCCCTGGGGCCAACGTCCTGACTTTC.

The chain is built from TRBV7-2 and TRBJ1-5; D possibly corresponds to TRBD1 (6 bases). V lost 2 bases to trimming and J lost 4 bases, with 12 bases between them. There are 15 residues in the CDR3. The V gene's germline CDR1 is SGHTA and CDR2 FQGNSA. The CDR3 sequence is CASSLSNQGNQPQHF. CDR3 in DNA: TGTGCCAGCAGCTTATCGAATCAGGGGAATCAGCCCCAGCATTTT.

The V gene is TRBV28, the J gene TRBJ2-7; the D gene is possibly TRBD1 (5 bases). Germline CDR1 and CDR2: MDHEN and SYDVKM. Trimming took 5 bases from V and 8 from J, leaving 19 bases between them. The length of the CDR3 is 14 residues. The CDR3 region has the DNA TGTGCCAGCAGTCCCCCCTTTAGGGGTGACAAGCAGTACTTC. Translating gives CASSPPFRGDKQYF.

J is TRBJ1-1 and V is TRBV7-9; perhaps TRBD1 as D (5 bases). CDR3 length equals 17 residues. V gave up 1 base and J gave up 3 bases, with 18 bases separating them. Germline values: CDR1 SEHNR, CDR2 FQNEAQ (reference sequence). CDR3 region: CASSLGWQLRTHTEAFF. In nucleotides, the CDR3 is TGTGCCAGCAGCTTAGGTTGGCAACTCAGGACACACACTGAAGCTTTCTTT.

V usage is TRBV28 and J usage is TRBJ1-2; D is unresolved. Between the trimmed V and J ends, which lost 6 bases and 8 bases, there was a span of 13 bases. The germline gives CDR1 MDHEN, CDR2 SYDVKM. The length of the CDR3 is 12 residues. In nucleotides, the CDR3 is TGTGCCAGCAGCGATTACGCTAGAGGCTACACCTTC. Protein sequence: CASSDYARGYTF.

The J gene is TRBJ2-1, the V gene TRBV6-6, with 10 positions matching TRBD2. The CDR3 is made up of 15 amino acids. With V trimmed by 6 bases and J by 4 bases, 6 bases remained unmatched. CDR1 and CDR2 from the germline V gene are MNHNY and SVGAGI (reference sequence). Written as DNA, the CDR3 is TGTGCCAGCAGCCAACTAGCGGGGACTTACAATGAGCAGTTCTTC. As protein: CASSQLAGTYNEQFF.

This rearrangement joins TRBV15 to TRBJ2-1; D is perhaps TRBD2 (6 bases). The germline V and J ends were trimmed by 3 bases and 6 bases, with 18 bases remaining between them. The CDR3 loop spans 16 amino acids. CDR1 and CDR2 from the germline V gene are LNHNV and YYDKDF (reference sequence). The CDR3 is CATSRYGRGPLNEQFF. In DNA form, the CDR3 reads TGTGCCACCAGCAGGTATGGGCGGGGTCCTCTCAATGAGCAGTTCTTC. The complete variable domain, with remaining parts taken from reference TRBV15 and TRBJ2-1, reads DAMVIQNPRYQVTQFGKPVTLSCSQTLNHNVMYWYQQKSSQAPKLLFHYYDKDFNNEADTPDNFQSRRPNTSFCFLDIRSPGLGDTAMYLCATSRYGRGPLNEQFFGPGTRLTVL.

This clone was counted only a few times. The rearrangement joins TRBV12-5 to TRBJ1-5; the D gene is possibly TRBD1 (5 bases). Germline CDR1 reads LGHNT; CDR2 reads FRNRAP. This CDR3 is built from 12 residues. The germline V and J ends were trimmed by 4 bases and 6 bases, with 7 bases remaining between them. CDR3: CASGWGGQPQHF. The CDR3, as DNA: TGTGCTAGTGGTTGGGGGGGTCAGCCCCAGCATTTT. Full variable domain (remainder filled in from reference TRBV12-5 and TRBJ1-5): DARVTQTPRHKVTEMGQEVTMRCQPILGHNTVFWYRQTMMQGLELLAYFRNRAPLDDSGMPKDRFSAEMPDATLATLKIQPSEPRDSAVYFCASGWGGQPQHFGDGTRLSIL.

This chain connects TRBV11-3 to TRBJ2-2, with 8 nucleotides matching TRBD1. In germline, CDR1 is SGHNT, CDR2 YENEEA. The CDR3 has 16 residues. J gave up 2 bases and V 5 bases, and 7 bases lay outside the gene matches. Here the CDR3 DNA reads TGTGCCAGCAGCCCCTCAGGGGGCCGAAACACCGGGGAGCTGTTTTTT. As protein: CASSPSGGRNTGELFF.

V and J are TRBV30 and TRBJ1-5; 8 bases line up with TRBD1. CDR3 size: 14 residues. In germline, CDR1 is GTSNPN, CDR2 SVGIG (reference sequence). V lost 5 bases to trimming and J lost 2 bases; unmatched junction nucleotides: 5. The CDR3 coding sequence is TGTGCCTGGGGCGGACAGGGTGGCAATCAGCCCCAGCATTTT. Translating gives CAWGGQGGNQPQHF.

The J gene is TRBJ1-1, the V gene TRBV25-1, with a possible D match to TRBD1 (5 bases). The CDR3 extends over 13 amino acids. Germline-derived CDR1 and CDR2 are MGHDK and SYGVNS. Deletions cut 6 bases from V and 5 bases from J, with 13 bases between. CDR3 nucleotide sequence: TGTGCCAGCAGGGGGCGGGAGGGGACTGAAGCTTTCTTT. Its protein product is CASRGREGTEAFF.

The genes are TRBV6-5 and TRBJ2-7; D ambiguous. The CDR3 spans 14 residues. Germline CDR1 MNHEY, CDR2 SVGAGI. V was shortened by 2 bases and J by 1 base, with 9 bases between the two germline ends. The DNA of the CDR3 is TGTGCCAGCAGTTACCCCGTCAGTTCCTACGAGCAGTACTTC. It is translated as CASSYPVSSYEQYF.

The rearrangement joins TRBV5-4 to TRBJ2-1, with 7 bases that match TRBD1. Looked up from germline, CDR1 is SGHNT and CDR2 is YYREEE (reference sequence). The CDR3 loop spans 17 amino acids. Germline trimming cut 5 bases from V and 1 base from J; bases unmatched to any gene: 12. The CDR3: CASRRENRGWSYNEQFF. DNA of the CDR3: TGTGCCAGCAGACGAGAGAACAGGGGTTGGTCCTACAATGAGCAGTTCTTC.

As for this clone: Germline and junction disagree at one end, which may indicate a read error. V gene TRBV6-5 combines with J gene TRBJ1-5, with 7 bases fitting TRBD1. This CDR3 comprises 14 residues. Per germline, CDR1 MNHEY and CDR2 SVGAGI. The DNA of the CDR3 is TGTGCCAGCAGTAACTCAGGGGGGGGGCAGCCCCAGCATTTT. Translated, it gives CASSNSGGGQPQHF.

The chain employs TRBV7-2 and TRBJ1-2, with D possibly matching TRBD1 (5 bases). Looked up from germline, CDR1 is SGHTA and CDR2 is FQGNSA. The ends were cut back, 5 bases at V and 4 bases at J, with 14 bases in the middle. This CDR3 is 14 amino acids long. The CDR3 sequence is CASSTVVGGYGYTF. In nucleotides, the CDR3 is TGTGCCAGCAGCACAGTTGTGGGGGGCTATGGCTACACCTTC.

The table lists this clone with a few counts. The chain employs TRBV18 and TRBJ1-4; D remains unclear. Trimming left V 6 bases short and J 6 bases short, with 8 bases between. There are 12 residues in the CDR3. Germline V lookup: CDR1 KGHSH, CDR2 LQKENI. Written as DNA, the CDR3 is TGTGCCAGCTCCCCAGCGTATGAAAAACTGTTTTTT. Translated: CASSPAYEKLFF. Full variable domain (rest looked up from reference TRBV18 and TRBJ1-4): NAGVMQNPRHLVRRRGQEARLRCSPMKGHSHVYWYRQLPEEGLKFMVYLQKENIIDESGMPKERFSAEFPKEGPSILRIQQVVRGDSAAYFCASSPAYEKLFFGSGTQLSVL.

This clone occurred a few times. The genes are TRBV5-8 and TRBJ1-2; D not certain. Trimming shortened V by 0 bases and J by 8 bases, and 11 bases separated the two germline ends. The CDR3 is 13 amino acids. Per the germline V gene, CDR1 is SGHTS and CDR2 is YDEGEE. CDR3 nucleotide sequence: TGTGCCAGCAGCTTGGGGAGGGCACGGGGCTACACCTTC. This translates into CASSLGRARGYTF.

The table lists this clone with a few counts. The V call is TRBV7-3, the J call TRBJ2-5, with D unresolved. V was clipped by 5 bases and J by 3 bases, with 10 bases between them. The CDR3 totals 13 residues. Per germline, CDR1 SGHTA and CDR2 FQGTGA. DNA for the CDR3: TGTGCCAGCAGCCCCCGGGTGGAAGAGACCCAGTACTTC. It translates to CASSPRVEETQYF. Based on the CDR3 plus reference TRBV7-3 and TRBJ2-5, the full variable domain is GAGVSQTPSNKVTEKGKYVELRCDPISGHTALYWYRQSLGQGPEFLIYFQGTGAADDSGLPNDRFFAVRPEGSVSTLKIQRTERGDSAVYLCASSPRVEETQYFGPGTRLLVL.

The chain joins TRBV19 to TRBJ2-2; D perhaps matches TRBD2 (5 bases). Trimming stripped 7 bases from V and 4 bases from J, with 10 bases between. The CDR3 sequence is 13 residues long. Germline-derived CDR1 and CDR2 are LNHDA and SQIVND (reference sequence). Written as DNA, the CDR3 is TGTGCCAGTATGGTCGCGGGCACCGGGGAGCTGTTTTTT. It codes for CASMVAGTGELFF.

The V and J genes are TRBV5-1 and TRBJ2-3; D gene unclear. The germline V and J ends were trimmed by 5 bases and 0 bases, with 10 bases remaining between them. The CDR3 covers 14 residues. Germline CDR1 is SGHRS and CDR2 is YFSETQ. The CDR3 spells CASRTASSTDTQYF. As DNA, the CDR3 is TGCGCCAGCAGAACCGCGTCTAGCACAGATACGCAGTATTTT.

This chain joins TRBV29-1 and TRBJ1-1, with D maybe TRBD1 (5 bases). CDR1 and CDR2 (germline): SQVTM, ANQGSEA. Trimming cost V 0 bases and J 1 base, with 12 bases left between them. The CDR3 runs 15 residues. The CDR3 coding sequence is TGCAGCGTTGAAGAAGGGGCCAGCTCGAACACTGAAGCTTTCTTT. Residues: CSVEEGASSNTEAFF.

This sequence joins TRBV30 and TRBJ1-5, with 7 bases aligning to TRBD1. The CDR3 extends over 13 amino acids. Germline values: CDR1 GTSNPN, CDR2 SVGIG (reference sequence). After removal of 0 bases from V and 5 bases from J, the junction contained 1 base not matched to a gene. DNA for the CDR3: TGTGCCTGGAGTGTGGGGACAGATCAGCCCCAGCATTTT. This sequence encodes CAWSVGTDQPQHF. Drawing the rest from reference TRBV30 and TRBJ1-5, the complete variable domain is SQTIHQWPATLVQPVGSPLSLECTVEGTSNPNLYWYRQAAGRGLQLLFYSVGIGQISSEVPQNLSASRPQDRQFILSSKKLLLSDSGFYLCAWSVGTDQPQHFGDGTRLSIL.

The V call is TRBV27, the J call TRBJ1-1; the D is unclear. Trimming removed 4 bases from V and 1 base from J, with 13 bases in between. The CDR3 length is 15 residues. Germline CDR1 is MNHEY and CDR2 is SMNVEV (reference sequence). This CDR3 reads CASSSHRSSNTEAFF. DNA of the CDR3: TGTGCCAGCAGTTCCCATAGGAGTTCGAACACTGAAGCTTTCTTT.

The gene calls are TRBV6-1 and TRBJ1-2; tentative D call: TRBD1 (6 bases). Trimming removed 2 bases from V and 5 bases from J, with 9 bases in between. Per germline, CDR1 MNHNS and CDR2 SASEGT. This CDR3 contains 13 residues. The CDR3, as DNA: TGTGCCAGCAGTGAATCAGGGGTTTATGGCTACACCTTC. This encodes CASSESGVYGYTF.

CDR3 amino acids: CASSLYGQGRIFGTQYF. CDR3 DNA sequence: TGTGCCAGCAGTTTATACGGACAGGGCCGTATCTTTGGGACCCAGTACTTC. The V call is TRBV28, the J call TRBJ2-5; 8 bases match TRBD1. This CDR3 spans 17 amino acids. The trim removed 1 base at V and 7 bases at J, leaving 14 bases unmatched. In germline, CDR1 is MDHEN, CDR2 SYDVKM.

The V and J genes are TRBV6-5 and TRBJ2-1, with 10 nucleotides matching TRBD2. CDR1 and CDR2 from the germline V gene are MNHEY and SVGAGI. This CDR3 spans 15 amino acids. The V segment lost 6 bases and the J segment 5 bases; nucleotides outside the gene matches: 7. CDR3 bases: TGTGCCAGCAGGCCCCTAGCGGGAGCTCACAATGAGCAGTTCTTC. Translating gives CASRPLAGAHNEQFF.